The 2 T cell receptor beta chains in this list originate from one sample, sequenced in a study of vaccination and CD4 T cells after COVID-19. Sequencing of the DNA from cultured CD4+ T cells was carried out with the Oncomine TCR Beta short-read assay. In TCRdb, the PCR reads were re-called with MiXCR into one record per CDR3 protein. The table records 12,000 to 15,000 distinct CDR3 sequences, about 34% of them present only once. Treatment reported: approximately nine-day PBMC culture with coronavirus spike peptide pools or control peptides (ViraFEST assay). No antigen has been identified for these receptors. The sequencing input was cultured CD4+ T cells from blood. The source of these receptors is a human donor with COVID-19.

This chain links TRBV4-3 with TRBJ2-7; D gene uncertain. The V end lost 0 bases, the J end lost 0 bases, and 9 bases lay between the germline ends. Germline V gene sequence: CDR1 LGHNA, CDR2 YSLEER. The CDR3 loop spans 15 amino acids. The CDR3 is CASSQESSPSYEQYF. The DNA of the CDR3 is TGCGCCAGCAGCCAAGAGTCATCACCCTCCTACGAGCAGTACTTC.

This chain joins TRBV28 and TRBJ2-7; 7 nucleotides match TRBD2. CDR1 is MDHEN and CDR2 is SYDVKM in the germline V gene. The CDR3 runs to 13 residues. V shed 8 bases, J shed 7 bases, and the junction held 11 bases outside the gene matches. The CDR3, as DNA: TGTGCCAGCTCTGGGAGGGCCCCGTGGGAGCAGTACTTC. It yields the protein CASSGRAPWEQYF.